The rows below give T cell receptor beta chains drawn from one sample of a study of blood T cells in healthy people across ages. In TCRdb, the 5' RACE reads were re-called with MiXCR into one record per CDR3 protein. The data hold approximately 800,000 distinct CDR3 sequences, with roughly 24% observed a single time. The sample also formed part of further work on T cells of mothers and their children.

Specimen: blood. The source is a boy between 10 and 17 years old in good health. The CDR3 runs from the conserved cysteine through the conserved F or W. D genes are given only for firm matches. Expanded clones are given a class, and other clones once, few, many or no size at all.

j_call,d_call,v_call,clone_size,cdr3_nt,cdr3_aa
TRBJ1-1,.,TRBV10-2,few,TGCGCCAGCAGGGAGCTCAACCTGAACACTGAAGCTTTCTTT,CASRELNLNTEAFF
TRBJ2-7,TRBD2,TRBV12-3/TRBV12-4,.,TGTGCCAGCAGCCTAGCGGGGGGGCGACCCGAGCAGTACTTC,CASSLAGGRPEQYF
TRBJ1-6,TRBD1,TRBV12-3/TRBV12-4,.,TGTGCCAGCAGTTTAGGTTCGGGGGACAGGGGAAACTCACCCCTCCACTTT,CASSLGSGDRGNSPLHF
TRBJ1-1,.,TRBV9,few,TGTGCCAGCAGCGTAGTCACAGTACCCACTGAAGCTTTCTTT,CASSVVTVPTEAFF
TRBJ2-2,TRBD2,TRBV6-1,.,TGTGCCAGCGGGGGACTAGCGGGAAAGGGGACCGGGGAGCTGTTTTTT,CASGGLAGKGTGELFF
TRBJ1-5,.,TRBV25-1,.,TGTGCCAGCAGTGACTCCAAGGGCAATCAGCCCCAGCATTTT,CASSDSKGNQPQHF
TRBJ2-7,.,TRBV20-1,.,TGCAGTGCTAGAGACGGGGGGCTCGAGCAGTACTTC,CSARDGGLEQYF
TRBJ1-2,.,TRBV20-1,few,TGCAGTGCCCCCCCGTCCTTAGACTATGGCTACACCTTC,CSAPPSLDYGYTF
TRBJ2-6,TRBD1,TRBV27,few,TGTGCCAGCAGTTACAGGGGGCTCGCTGGGGCCAACGTCCTGACTTTC,CASSYRGLAGANVLTF
TRBJ2-1,TRBD2,TRBV29-1,.,TGCAGCGTTGTGGGGGGGGTCCATGAGCAGTTCTTC,CSVVGGVHEQFF
TRBJ2-7,.,TRBV5-6,.,TGTGCCAGCAGCGGTAGGACCCGAGCCTACGAGCAGTACTTC,CASSGRTRAYEQYF
TRBJ2-3,TRBD1,TRBV9,many,TGTGCCAGCAGCTTCCGACAGGGGCAAACAGATACGCAGTATTTT,CASSFRQGQTDTQYF
TRBJ1-5,.,TRBV6-1,few,TGTGCCAGCATGGGGCCTCCGGCGGGCCGGAGCAATCAGCCCCAGCATTTT,CASMGPPAGRSNQPQHF
TRBJ2-2,.,TRBV28,few,TGTGCCAGCAGTTGGAGGGGCAGGGGTTTCGGGGAGCTGTTTTTT,CASSWRGRGFGELFF
TRBJ2-7,TRBD1,TRBV25-1,few,TGTGCCAGCCTTGGACAGGGGGCGTTCGAGCAGTACTTC,CASLGQGAFEQYF
TRBJ2-7,.,TRBV15,.,TGTGCCACCAGCAGAGTGGCAGGGTCCGCCGGCGAGCAGTACTTC,CATSRVAGSAGEQYF
TRBJ2-5,.,TRBV5-1,.,TGCGCCAGCAGCTTTACAGGGTTCCAAGAGACCCAGTACTTC,CASSFTGFQETQYF
TRBJ1-1,.,TRBV25-1,many,TGTGCCAGCCGGCTTGGCACTGAAGCTTTCTTT,CASRLGTEAFF
TRBJ2-6,.,TRBV19,.,TGTGCCAGTAGTCAGTCCATCGCCGGGGCCAACGTCCTGACTTTC,CASSQSIAGANVLTF
TRBJ2-2,TRBD1,TRBV7-9,.,TGTGCCAGCAGCCTACCGGACAGGGGGAACACCGGGGAGCTGTTTTTT,CASSLPDRGNTGELFF
TRBJ1-2,.,TRBV7-2,.,TGTGCCAGCAGCTTGGGCAGTGACTACACCTTC,CASSLGSDYTF
TRBJ2-5,.,TRBV18,few,TGTGCCAGCTCACCAACGACAGGATCGTTGGAGACCCAGTACTTC,CASSPTTGSLETQYF
TRBJ2-7,.,TRBV30,.,TGTGCCTGGAGTGCCCCGGGGCAGGGCTACGAGCAGTACTTC,CAWSAPGQGYEQYF
TRBJ1-4,TRBD1,TRBV25-1,few,TGTGCCAGCAGTGCTGTGGGACAGGGAAGCGAAAAACTGTTTTTT,CASSAVGQGSEKLFF
TRBJ1-1,.,TRBV12-5,.,TGTGCTAGTGGTTTGGCCTGGGACCGGGGGAACACTGAAGCTTTCTTT,CASGLAWDRGNTEAFF
TRBJ1-4,.,TRBV14,few,TGTGCCAGCAGCCAAGGGATGAAGTGGCAGGGGCGTGAAAAACTGTTTTTT,CASSQGMKWQGREKLFF
TRBJ1-4,.,TRBV20-1,.,TGCAGTGCTAGAGATCCTAGAGTAGGAAGCGAAAAACTGTTTTTT,CSARDPRVGSEKLFF
TRBJ2-3,.,TRBV10-3,.,TGTGCCATCGGAGGGACCCCTAGCACAGATACGCAGTATTTT,CAIGGTPSTDTQYF
TRBJ2-1,TRBD2,TRBV7-8,.,TGTGCCAGCAGCTCCCGGGTAGCGGGAGGATTTGAGCAGTTCTTC,CASSSRVAGGFEQFF
TRBJ1-1,.,TRBV28,few,TGTGCCAGCAGCCCCGGTGGGGCAACGAACACTGAAGCTTTCTTT,CASSPGGATNTEAFF
TRBJ2-3,.,TRBV29-1,few,TGCAGCGTTTATCCCTCGTCGGGCACAGATACGCAGTATTTT,CSVYPSSGTDTQYF
TRBJ1-1,.,TRBV20-1,.,TGCAGTGCTAGTTGGGGTCCTGAAGCTTTCTTT,CSASWGPEAFF
TRBJ2-3,.,TRBV7-8,.,TGTGCCAGCAGCATAACTCACGATACGCAGTATTTT,CASSITHDTQYF
TRBJ2-1,.,TRBV2,many,TGTGCCAGCAGTGAAGCGGGGGGGCCCTACAATGAGCAGTTCTTC,CASSEAGGPYNEQFF
TRBJ2-5,.,TRBV20-1,few,TGCAGTGCCTGGGGAGCGGAACAAGAGACCCAGTACTTC,CSAWGAEQETQYF
TRBJ1-4,.,TRBV4-1,once,TGCGCCAGCAGCCAAGGGCCCCCGACAGAGGGCTATAATGAAAAACTGTTTTTT,CASSQGPPTEGYNEKLFF
TRBJ2-7,TRBD1,TRBV29-1,.,TGCAGCGTTGACCTGACGGGACAGGGCGCCTACGAGCAGTACTTC,CSVDLTGQGAYEQYF
TRBJ2-1,TRBD2,TRBV11-2,once,TGTGCCAGCAGCTTAGAGGCAGCGGGGGGGCACAATGAGCAGTTCTTC,CASSLEAAGGHNEQFF
TRBJ1-4,TRBD1,TRBV13,.,TGTGCCAGCAGGCGAAAGGGGGCTCGCACTAATGAAAAACTGTTTTTT,CASRRKGARTNEKLFF
TRBJ2-5,.,TRBV12-3/TRBV12-4,.,TGTGCCAGCAGCGGGGTAGAGGTGGTGACCCAGTACTTC,CASSGVEVVTQYF
TRBJ1-4,.,TRBV9,.,TGTGCCAGCAGCGAAGGAGGAGCGAGTGAAAAACTGTTTTTT,CASSEGGASEKLFF